This T cell receptor (beta chain) was identified during a study of blood T cells in healthy people across ages (dated by TCRdb to the mid-2010s). For context, the study as a whole: In model experiments, template switching captured roughly one uniquely barcoded TCR beta cDNA molecule for every two T cells. For two donors (one aged 18 to 30 and one aged 80 or older), the study analyzed two additional independent replicas of 1 million unique cDNA reads from the same blood draw. The donors were divided into four age groups: young (average around 16 years), middle-aged (about 41), aged (about 60) and long-lived (82). To avoid experimental bias, donors of different ages were spread randomly across the sequencing lanes. Age-related changes in TCR beta repertoire diversity were measured in the study by deep sequencing normalized with unique cDNA molecular identifiers.

Note on this clonotype: This clone's antigen is unknown. No qualities accompany the bases; no much larger clone lies one base away.

The germline ends are 13 bases apart after V is trimmed by 4 bases and J by 3 bases. CDR1 and CDR2 are read off the germline V gene as SGHDN and FVKESK. The CDR3 runs 16 residues from the cysteine to the phenylalanine. Only the CDR3 DNA stays, 48 bases, in frame from base 1. The method was 5' RACE. Sequenced on an Illumina HiSeq 2500. A second PCR of roughly 7 to 12 cycles was run with a J-beta primer mix and a sample-barcoded 5' primer. A template-switch 5' adaptor carrying 12 random nucleotides introduced a unique molecular identifier onto each TCR beta cDNA molecule. Each sample yielded at least 2.5 million CDR3-containing paired-end reads. The Mint cDNA synthesis kit, primed by a TRBC-specific oligonucleotide, was used to synthesize first-strand cDNA from all RNA. All cDNA was treated with uracil-DNA glycosylase and then went through a first 18-cycle PCR with the universal primers M1SS and BC2_uni_R. Regarding the original processing steps: For normalization, 1 million high-quality reads, each with a distinct molecular identifier, were randomly selected from each sample. Reads sharing molecular identifiers were discarded rather than binned into consensus sequences. MiTCR, run with a Q25 quality threshold and the strictest error-elimination algorithm, handled CDR3 identification, clonotype clustering and error correction. Lower-bound total TCR beta diversity was estimated with a nonparametric unseen species model using Euler transformation. TCRdb trimmed public reads at Q25 via fastp, called clones via MiXCR and kept in-frame beta chains. All rows with the same CDR3 protein become a single entry with the most common DNA and genes. None of the V and J calls come from the authors' own analysis; TCRdb made them. The sample table contains hundreds of thousands of distinct CDR3 sequences; only one count was recorded for around 45% of them. Nearly 20% of the sample rests with the top ten.

Study-wide conclusions, independent of this receptor: The CMV infection status of donors was not known, potentially confounding age-related changes in expanded clonotypes. Bulk unsorted PBMC profiling prevented conclusive comparison of naive and antigen-experienced compartments. Observed TCR beta diversity per million T cells fell roughly linearly with age, and a significant reduction was already apparent by age approximately 40. A strong correlation was found between observed TCR beta diversity and the percentage of naive T cells measured by flow cytometry. Compared with the aged group, more naive CD4+ T cells, fewer expanded clones and increased TCR diversity were shown by the long-lived group, suggesting age selection. Estimates of total diversity based on one million sequenced T cells were considered lower bounds and underestimates.

Systemically healthy Caucasian individuals from Russia, 35 to 50 in total and aged about 6 to 95 years, were included as donors. Approximately 10 milliliters of peripheral blood were collected from each donor into EDTA-treated Vacutainer tubes. Ficoll-Paque density-gradient centrifugation was used to isolate PBMCs, with at least 6 million obtained per sample. Trizol reagent was used to extract total RNA from PBMCs, with at least 5.5 micrograms per sample. Naive CD45RAhigh/CD27high T cell percentages were measured by flow cytometry on a PBMC aliquot from every donor. The sequence came from a man in his 60s in good health. The receptor chain draws on TRBV14 and TRBJ1-6, with no confident D gene call. Sequenced sample: blood. The DNA sequence is TGTGCCAGCAGCCCAGGCGGCAGCTACTATAATTCACCCCTCCACTTT. The encoded protein is CASSPGGSYYNSPLHF.